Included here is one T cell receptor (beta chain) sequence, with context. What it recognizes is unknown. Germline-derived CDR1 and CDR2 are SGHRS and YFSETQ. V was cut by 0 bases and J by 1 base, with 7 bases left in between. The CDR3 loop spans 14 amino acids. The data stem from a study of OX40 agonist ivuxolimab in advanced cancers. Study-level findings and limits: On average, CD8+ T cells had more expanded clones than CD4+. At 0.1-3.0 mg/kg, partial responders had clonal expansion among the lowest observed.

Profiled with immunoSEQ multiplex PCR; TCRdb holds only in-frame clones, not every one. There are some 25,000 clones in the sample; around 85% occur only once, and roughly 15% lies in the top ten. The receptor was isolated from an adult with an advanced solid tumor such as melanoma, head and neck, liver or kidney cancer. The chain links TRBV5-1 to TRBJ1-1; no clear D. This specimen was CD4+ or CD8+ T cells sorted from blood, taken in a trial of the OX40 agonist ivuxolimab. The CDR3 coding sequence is TGCGCCAGCAGCTTGGCCAGCCCGAACACTGAAGCTTTCTTT. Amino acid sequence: CASSLASPNTEAFF.